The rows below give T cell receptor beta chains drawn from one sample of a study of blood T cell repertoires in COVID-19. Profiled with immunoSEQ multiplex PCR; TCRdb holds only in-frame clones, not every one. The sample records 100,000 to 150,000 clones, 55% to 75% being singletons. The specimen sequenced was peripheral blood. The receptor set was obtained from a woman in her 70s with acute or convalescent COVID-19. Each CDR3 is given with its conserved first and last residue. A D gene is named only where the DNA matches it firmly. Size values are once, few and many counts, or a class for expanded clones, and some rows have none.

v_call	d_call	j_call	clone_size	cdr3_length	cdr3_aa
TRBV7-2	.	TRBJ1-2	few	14	CASSLAILTRGYTF
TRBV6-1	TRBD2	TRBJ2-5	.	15	CASSEARGTRGTQYF
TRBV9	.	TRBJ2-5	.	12	CASGGRAGTQYF
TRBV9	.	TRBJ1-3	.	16	CASSVAGQGPGNTIYF
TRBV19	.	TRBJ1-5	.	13	CASSRQYNQPQHF
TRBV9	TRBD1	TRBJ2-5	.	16	CASSVRGATGEETQYF
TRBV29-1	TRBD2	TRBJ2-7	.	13	CSVGTGTNYEQYF
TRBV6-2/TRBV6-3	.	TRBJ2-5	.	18	CASSYETDRERDSETQYF
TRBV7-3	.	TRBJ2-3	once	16	CASSSNGISGTDTQYF
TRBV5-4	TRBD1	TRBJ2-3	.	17	CASSLGFRTGGIDTQYF
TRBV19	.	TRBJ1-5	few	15	CASSRQEDSNQPQHF
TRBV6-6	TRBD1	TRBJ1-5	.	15	CASILDRGSGQPQHF
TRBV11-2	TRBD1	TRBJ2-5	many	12	CASSEDRVMQYF
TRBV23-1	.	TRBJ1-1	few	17	CASSIYRVPGYVTEAFF
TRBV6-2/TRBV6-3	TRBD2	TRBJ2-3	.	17	CASSPTRLAGGPDTQYF
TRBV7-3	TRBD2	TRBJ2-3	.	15	CASSRTSEYTDTQYF
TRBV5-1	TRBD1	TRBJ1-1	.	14	CASRRTGANTEAFF